This T cell receptor beta chain is drawn from a study of cytomegalovirus exposure and HLA in healthy donors. The V gene's germline CDR1 is SGHVS and CDR2 FNYEAQ. The CDR3 loop spans 14 amino acids. V lost 2 bases and J 1 base, leaving 6 bases between the germline ends. Study-level points and caveats: 164 TCR beta chains were listed as cytomegalovirus-associated.

60 Vbeta and 13 Jbeta primers were used in PCR. Method: immunoSEQ multiplex PCR; TCRdb's copy keeps in-frame clones and lacks some. The sample records around 160,000 clones, approximately 83% being singletons. This clone was detected a few times. Antigen unknown. The origin of this receptor is a man aged 18 to 30 in good health and CMV-seropositive. The sequenced material came from PBMCs. This rearrangement joins TRBV7-6 to TRBJ1-3; a possible D gene is TRBD1 (5 bases). The CDR3 DNA reads TGTGCCAGCAGCTTACAGGGTTCTGGAAACACCATATATTTT. Translation: CASSLQGSGNTIYF.